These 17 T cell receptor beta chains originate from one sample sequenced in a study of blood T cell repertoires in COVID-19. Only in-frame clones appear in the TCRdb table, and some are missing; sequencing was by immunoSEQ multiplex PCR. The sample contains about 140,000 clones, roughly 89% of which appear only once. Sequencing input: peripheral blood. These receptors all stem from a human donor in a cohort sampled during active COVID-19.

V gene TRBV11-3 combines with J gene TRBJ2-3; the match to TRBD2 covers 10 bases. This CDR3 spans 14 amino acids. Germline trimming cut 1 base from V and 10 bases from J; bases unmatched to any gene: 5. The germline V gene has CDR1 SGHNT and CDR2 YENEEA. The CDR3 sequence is CASSLVLAGASQYF. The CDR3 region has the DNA TGTGCCAGCAGCTTAGTGCTAGCGGGAGCTTCGCAGTATTTT.

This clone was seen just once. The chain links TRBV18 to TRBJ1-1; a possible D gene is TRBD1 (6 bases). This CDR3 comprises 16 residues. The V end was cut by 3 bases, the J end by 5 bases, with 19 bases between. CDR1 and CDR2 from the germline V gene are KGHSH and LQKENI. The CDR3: CASSPPKEAGVTEAFF. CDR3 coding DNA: TGTGCCAGCTCACCCCCCAAAGAGGCAGGGGTGACTGAAGCTTTCTTT.

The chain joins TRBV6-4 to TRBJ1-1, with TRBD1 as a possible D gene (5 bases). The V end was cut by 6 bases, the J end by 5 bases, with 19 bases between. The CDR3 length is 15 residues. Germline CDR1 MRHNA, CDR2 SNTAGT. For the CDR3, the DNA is TGTGCCAGCAGGGAGGCGGGGGGGGTAGGAACTGAAGCTTTCTTT. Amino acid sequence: CASREAGGVGTEAFF.

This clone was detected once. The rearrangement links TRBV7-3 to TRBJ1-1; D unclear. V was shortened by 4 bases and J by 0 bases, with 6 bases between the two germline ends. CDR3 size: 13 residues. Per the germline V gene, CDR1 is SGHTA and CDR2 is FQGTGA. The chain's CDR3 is CASSSDVNTEAFF. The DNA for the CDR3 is TGTGCCAGCAGCTCAGATGTGAACACTGAAGCTTTCTTT.

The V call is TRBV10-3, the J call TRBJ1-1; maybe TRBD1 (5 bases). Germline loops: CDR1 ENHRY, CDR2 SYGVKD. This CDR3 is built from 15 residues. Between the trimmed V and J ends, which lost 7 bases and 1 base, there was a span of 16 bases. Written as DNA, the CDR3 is TGTGCCATCAAGCAACACGGGACTCCGAACACTGAAGCTTTCTTT. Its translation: CAIKQHGTPNTEAFF.

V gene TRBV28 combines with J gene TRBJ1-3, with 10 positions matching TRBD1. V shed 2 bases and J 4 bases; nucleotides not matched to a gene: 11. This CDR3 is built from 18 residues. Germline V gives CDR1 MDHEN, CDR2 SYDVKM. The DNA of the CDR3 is TGTGCCAGCAGTTTAATCTGGGACAGGGGAACGAGAGGAAACACCATATATTTT. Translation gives CASSLIWDRGTRGNTIYF.

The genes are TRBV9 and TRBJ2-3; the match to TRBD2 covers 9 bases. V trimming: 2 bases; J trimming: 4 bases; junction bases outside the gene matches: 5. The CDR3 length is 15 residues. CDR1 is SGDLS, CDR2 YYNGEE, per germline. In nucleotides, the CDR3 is TGTGCCAGCAGCGTGGGGGGACTAGCTTCAGATACGCAGTATTTT. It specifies CASSVGGLASDTQYF.

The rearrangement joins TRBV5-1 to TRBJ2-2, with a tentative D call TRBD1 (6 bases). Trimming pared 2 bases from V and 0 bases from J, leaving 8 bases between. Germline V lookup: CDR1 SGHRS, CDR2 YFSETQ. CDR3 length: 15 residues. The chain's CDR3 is CASSFRGPNTGELFF. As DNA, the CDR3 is TGCGCCAGCAGCTTCAGGGGCCCGAACACCGGGGAGCTGTTTTTT.

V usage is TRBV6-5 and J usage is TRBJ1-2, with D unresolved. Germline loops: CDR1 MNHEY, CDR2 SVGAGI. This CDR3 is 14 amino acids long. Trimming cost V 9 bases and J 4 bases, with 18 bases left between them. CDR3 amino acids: CASRLEPRPYGYTF. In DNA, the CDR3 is TGTGCCAGTCGCTTAGAACCCCGTCCCTATGGCTACACCTTC.

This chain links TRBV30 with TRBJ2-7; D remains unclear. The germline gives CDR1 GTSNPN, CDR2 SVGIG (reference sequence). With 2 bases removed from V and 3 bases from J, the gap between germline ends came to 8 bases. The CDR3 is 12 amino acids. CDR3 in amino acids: CAWSLSVYEQYF. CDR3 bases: TGTGCCTGGAGTCTTTCAGTCTACGAGCAGTACTTC.

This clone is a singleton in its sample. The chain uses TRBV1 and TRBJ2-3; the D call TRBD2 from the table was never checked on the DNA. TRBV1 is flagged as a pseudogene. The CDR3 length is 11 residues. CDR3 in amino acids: CTSGRADTQYF. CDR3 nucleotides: TGCACCAGCGGGAGGGCAGATACGCAGTATTTT.

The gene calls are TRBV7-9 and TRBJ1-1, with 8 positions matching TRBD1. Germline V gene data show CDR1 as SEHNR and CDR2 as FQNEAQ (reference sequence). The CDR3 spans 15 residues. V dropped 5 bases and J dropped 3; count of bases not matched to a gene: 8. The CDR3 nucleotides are TGTGCCAGCAGCACACTCAGGGGGCCGTACACTGAAGCTTTCTTT. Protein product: CASSTLRGPYTEAFF.

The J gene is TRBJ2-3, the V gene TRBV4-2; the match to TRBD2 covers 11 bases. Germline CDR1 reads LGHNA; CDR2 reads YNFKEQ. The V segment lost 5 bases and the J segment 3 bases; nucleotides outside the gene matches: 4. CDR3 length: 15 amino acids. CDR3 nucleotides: TGTGCCAGCAGCTCACTAGCGGGAGCGACAGATACGCAGTATTTT. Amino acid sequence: CASSSLAGATDTQYF.

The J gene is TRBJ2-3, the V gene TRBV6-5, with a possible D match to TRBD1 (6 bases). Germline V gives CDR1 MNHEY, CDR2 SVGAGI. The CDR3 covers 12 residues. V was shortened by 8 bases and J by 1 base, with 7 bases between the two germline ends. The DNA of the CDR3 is TGTGCCAGCGGGGGCCGCACAGATACGCAGTATTTT. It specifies CASGGRTDTQYF.

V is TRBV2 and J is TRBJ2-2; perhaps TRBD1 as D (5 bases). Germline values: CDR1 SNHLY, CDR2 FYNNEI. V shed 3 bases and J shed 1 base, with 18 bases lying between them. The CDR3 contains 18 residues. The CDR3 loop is CASSDNGHRFGNTGELFF. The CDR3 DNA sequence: TGTGCCAGCAGTGACAACGGACACCGTTTCGGGAACACCGGGGAGCTGTTTTTT.

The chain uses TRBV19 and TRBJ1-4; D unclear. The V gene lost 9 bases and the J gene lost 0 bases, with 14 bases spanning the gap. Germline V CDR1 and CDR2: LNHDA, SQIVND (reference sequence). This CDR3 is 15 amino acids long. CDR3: CASAQFAATNEKLFF. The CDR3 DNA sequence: TGTGCCAGCGCACAGTTTGCCGCAACTAATGAAAAACTGTTTTTT.

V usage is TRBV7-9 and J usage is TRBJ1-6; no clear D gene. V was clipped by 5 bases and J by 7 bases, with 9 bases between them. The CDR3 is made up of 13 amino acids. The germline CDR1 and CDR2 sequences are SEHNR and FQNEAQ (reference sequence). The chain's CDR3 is CASSQLVNSPLHF. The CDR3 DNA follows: TGTGCCAGCAGCCAGTTGGTGAATTCACCCCTCCACTTT.